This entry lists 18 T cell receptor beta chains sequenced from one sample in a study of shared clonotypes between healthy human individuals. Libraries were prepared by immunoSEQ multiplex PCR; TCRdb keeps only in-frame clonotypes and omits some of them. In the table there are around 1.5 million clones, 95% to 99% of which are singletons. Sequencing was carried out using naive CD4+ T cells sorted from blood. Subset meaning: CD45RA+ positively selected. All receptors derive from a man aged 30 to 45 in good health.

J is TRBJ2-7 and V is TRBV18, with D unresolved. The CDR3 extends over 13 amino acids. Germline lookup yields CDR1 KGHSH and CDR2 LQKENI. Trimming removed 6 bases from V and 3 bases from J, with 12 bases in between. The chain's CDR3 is CASSLNDLYEQYF. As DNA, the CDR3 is TGTGCCAGCTCCCTAAACGACCTCTACGAGCAGTACTTC.

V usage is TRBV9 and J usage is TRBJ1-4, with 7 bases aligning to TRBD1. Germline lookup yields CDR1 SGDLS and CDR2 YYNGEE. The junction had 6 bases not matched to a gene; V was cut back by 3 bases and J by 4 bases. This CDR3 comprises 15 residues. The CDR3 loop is CASSGAGTDNEKLFF. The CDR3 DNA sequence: TGTGCCAGCAGCGGGGCCGGGACAGATAATGAAAAACTGTTTTTT.

The CDR3 sequence is CASSLTGEREETQYF. The DNA of the CDR3 is TGCGCCAGCAGCTTGACGGGGGAGAGGGAAGAGACCCAGTACTTC. The V and J genes are TRBV5-1 and TRBJ2-5; D is possibly TRBD2 (6 bases). The CDR3 contains 15 residues. V lost 1 base and J 3 bases, leaving 13 bases between the germline ends. CDR1 is SGHRS and CDR2 is YFSETQ in the germline V gene. Based on the CDR3 plus reference TRBV5-1 and TRBJ2-5, the full variable domain is KAGVTQTPRYLIKTRGQQVTLSCSPISGHRSVSWYQQTPGQGLQFLFEYFSETQRNKGNFPGRFSGRQFSNSRSEMNVSTLELGDSALYLCASSLTGEREETQYFGPGTRLLVL.

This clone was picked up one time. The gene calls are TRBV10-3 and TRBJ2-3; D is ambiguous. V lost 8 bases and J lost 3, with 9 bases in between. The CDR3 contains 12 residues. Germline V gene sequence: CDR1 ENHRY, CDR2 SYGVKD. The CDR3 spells CAIGNGTDTQYF. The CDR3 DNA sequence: TGTGCCATCGGTAACGGGACAGATACGCAGTATTTT.

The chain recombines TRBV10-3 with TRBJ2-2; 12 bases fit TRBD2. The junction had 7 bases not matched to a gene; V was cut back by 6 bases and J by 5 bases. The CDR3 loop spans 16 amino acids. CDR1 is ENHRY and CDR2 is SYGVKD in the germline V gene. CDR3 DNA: TGTGCCATCAGCACTAGCGGGAGGCTGAGGACCGGGGAGCTGTTTTTT. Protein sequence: CAISTSGRLRTGELFF.

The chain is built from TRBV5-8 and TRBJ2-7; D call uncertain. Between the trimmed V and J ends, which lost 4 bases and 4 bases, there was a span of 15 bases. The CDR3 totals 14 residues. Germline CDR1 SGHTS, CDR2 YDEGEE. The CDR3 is CASSPLTPRYEQYF. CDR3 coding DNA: TGTGCCAGCAGCCCCCTTACCCCACGGTACGAGCAGTACTTC.

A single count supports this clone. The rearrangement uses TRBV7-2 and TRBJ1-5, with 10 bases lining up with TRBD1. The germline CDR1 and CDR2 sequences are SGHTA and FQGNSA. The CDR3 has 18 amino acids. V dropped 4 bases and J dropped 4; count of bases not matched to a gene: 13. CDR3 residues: CASSSGAGTGVINQPQHF. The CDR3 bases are TGTGCCAGCAGCTCCGGGGCTGGGACAGGGGTGATAAATCAGCCCCAGCATTTT.

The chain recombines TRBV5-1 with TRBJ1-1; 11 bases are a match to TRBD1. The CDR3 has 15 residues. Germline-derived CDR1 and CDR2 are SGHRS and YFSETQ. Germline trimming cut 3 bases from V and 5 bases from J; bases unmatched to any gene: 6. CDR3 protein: CASSWTGGSGTEAFF. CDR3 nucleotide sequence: TGCGCCAGCAGCTGGACAGGGGGCTCCGGGACTGAAGCTTTCTTT.

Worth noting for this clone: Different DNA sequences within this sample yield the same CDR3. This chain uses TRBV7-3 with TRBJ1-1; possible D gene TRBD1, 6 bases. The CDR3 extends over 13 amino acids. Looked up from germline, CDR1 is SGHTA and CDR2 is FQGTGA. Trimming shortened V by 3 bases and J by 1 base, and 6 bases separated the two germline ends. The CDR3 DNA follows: TGTGCCAGCAGCTTGGGGGCGAACACTGAAGCTTTCTTT. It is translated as CASSLGANTEAFF.

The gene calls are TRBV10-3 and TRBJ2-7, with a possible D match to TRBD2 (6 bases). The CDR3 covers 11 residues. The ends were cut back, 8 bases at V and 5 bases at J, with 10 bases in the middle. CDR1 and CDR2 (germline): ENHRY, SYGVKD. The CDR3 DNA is TGTGCCATCGGGGGGAGCAACGAGCAGTACTTC. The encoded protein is CAIGGSNEQYF.

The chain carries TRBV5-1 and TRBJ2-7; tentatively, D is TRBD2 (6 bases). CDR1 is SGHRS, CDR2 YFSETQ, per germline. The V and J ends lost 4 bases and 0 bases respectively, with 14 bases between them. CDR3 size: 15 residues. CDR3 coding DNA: TGCGCCAGCAGCCCAGGTGGCGGGGACTCCTACGAGCAGTACTTC. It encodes CASSPGGGDSYEQYF.

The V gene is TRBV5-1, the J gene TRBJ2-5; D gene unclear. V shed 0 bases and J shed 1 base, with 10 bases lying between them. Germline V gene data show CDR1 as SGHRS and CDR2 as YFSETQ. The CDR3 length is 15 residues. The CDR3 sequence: CASSLASGVQETQYF. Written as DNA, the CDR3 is TGCGCCAGCAGCTTGGCCTCTGGGGTCCAAGAGACCCAGTACTTC.

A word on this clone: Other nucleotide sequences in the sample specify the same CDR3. CDR3 DNA sequence: TGTGCCAGCAGTTTAGGCCTAGCGGACTACAATGAGCAGTTCTTC. Translating it yields CASSLGLADYNEQFF. V is TRBV27 and J is TRBJ2-1; 7 bases agree with TRBD2. CDR1 is MNHEY, CDR2 SMNVEV, per germline (reference sequence). This CDR3 comprises 15 residues. The J segment lost 3 bases and the V segment lost 2 bases, leaving 4 bases of the junction unmatched.

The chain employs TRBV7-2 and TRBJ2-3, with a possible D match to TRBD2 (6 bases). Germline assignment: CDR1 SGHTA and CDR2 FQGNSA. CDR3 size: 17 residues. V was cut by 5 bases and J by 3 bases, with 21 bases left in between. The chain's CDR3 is CASSLRSGGEGTDTQYF. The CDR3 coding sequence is TGTGCCAGCAGCCTCCGGTCCGGGGGTGAGGGTACAGATACGCAGTATTTT.

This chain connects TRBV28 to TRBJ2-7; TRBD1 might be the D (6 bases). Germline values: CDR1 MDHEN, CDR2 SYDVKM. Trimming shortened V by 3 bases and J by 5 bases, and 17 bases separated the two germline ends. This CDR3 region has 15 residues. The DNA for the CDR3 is TGTGCCAGCAGTTTGCATACAGTGAACAGGGACGAGCAGTACTTC. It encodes CASSLHTVNRDEQYF.

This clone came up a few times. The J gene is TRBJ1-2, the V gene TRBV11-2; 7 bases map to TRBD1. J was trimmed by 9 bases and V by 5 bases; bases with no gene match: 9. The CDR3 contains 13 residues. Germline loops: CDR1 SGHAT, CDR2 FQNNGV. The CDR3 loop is CASSIGTARSYTF. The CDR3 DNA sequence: TGTGCCAGCAGCATCGGGACAGCTAGGAGCTACACCTTC.

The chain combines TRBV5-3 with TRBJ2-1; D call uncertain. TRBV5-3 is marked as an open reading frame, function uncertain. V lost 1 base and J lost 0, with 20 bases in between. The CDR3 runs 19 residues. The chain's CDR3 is CARSLTPTDPTSSYNEQFF. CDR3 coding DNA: TGTGCCAGAAGCTTGACCCCCACTGACCCCACAAGCTCCTACAATGAGCAGTTCTTC.

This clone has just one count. The DNA of the CDR3 is TGTGCCAGCAGTTACTCGAAAGGTCGTGACTATGGCTACACCTTC. It specifies CASSYSKGRDYGYTF. The rearrangement uses TRBV6-5 and TRBJ1-2, with D unclear. The CDR3 totals 15 residues. Germline CDR1 MNHEY, CDR2 SVGAGI. Trimming took 0 bases from V and 3 from J, leaving 11 bases between them.